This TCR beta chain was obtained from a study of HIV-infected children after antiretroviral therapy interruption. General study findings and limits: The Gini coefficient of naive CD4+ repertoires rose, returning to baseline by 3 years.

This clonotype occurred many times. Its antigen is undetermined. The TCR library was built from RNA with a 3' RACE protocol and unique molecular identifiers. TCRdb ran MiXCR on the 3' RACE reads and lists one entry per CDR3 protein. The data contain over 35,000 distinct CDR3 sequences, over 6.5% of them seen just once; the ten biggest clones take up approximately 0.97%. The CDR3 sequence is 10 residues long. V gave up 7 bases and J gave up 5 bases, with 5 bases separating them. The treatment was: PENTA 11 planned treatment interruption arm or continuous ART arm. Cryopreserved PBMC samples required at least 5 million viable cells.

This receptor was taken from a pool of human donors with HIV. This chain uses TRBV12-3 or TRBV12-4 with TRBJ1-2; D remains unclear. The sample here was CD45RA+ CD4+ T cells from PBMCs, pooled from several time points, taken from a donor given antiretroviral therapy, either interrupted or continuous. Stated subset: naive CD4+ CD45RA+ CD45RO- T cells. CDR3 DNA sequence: TGTGCCAGCATCAAGTATGGCTACACCTTC. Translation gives CASIKYGYTF.